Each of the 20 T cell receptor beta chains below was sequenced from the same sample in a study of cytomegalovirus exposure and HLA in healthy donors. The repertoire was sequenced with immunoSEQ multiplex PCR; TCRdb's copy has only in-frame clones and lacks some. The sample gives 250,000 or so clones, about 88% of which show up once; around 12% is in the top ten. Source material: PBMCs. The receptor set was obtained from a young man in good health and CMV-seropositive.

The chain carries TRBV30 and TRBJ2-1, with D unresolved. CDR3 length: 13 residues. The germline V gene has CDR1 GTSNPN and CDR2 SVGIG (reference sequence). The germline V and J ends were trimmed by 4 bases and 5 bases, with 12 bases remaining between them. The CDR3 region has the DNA TGTGCCTGGACGGAGCCTGCCGACAATGAGCAGTTCTTC. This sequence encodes CAWTEPADNEQFF.

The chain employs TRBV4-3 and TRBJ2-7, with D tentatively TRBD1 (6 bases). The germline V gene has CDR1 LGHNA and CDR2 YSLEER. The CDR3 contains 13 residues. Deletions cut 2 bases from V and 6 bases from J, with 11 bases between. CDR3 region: CASSQQQGSEQYF. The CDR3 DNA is TGCGCCAGCAGCCAACAACAGGGCTCCGAGCAGTACTTC.

CDR3 sequence reads: CASSSLSYEQYF. Written as DNA, the CDR3 is TGTGCCAGCAGCTCCCTAAGCTACGAGCAGTACTTC. The V call is TRBV7-2, the J call TRBJ2-7, with unresolved D. This CDR3 comprises 12 residues. V was trimmed by 4 bases and J by 3 bases, leaving 7 bases between them. CDR1 and CDR2 from the germline V gene are SGHTA and FQGNSA.

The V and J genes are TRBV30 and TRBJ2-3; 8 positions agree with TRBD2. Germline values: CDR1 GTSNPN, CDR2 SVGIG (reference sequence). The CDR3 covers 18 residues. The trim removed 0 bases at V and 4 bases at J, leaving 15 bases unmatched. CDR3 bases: TGTGCCTGGAGTGTTCGGGTAGGTAGCGGGACGAGAGCAGATACGCAGTATTTT. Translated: CAWSVRVGSGTRADTQYF.

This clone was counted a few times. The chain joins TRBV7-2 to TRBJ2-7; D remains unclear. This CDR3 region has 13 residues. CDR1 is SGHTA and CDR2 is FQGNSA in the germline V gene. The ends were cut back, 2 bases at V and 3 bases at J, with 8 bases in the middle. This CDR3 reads CASSLLGLYEQYF. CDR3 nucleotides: TGTGCCAGCAGCTTACTAGGGCTCTACGAGCAGTACTTC.

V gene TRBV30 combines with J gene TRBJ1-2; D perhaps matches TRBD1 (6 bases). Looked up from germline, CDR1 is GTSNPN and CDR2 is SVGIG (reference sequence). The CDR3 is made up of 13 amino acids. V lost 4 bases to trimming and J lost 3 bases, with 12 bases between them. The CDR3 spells CAWNGGQDYGYTF. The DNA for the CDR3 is TGTGCCTGGAACGGGGGGCAAGACTATGGCTACACCTTC.

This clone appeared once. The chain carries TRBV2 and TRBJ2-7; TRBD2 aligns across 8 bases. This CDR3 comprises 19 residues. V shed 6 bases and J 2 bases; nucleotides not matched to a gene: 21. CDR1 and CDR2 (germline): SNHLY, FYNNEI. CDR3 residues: CASSEMGLAGTASTYEQYF. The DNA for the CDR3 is TGTGCCAGCAGCGAAATGGGGCTAGCGGGTACGGCCTCAACCTACGAGCAGTACTTC.

The CDR3 DNA reads TGTGCCAGCAGTGACGGACAGGGGACCTACGAGCAGTACTTC. Amino acid sequence: CASSDGQGTYEQYF. The chain has TRBV27 and TRBJ2-7; TRBD1 matches at 9 bases. CDR1 MNHEY and CDR2 SMNVEV come from the germline V gene (reference sequence). This CDR3 is 14 amino acids long. The junction had 4 bases not matched to a gene; V was cut back by 5 bases and J by 2 bases.

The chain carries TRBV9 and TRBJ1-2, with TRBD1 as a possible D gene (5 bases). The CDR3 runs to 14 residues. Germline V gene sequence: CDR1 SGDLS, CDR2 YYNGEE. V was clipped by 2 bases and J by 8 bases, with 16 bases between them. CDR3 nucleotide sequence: TGTGCCAGCAGCGTCTCGACGGGGGGTACGGGCTACACCTTC. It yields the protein CASSVSTGGTGYTF.

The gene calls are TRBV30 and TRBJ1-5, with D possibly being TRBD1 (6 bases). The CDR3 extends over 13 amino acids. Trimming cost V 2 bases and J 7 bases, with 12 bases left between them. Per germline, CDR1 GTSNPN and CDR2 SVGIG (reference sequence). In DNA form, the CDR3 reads TGTGCCTGGAGTTCCTCGGGGGGCCAGCCCCAGCATTTT. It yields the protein CAWSSSGGQPQHF.

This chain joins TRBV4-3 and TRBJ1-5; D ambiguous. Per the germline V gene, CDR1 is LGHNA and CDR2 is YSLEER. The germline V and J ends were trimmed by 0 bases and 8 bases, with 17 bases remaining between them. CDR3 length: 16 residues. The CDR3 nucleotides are TGCGCCAGCAGCCAAGATTTAGGCAGTTATCTAAAGCCCCAGCATTTT. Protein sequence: CASSQDLGSYLKPQHF.

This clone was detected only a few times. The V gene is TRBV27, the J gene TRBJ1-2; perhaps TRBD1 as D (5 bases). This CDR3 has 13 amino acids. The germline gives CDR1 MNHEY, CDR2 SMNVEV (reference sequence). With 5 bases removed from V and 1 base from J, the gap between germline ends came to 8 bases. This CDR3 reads CASSQGFNYGYTF. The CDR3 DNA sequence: TGTGCCAGCAGTCAGGGTTTTAACTATGGCTACACCTTC.

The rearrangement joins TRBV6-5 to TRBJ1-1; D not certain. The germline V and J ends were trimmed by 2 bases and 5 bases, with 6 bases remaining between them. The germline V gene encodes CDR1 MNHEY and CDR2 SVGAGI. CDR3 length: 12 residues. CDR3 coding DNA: TGTGCCAGCAGTTACGGTCCGACTGAAGCTTTCTTT. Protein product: CASSYGPTEAFF.

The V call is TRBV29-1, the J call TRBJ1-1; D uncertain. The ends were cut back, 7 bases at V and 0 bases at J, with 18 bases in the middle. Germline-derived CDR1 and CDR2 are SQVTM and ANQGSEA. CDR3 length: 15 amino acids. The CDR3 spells CSAAPGQRMNTEAFF. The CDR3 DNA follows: TGCAGCGCAGCGCCCGGGCAGCGCATGAACACTGAAGCTTTCTTT.

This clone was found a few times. The CDR3, as DNA: TGTGCCATCAGTGAGACAGGACAGCCCCTCCGGGAGCTGTTTTTT. This encodes CAISETGQPLRELFF. The rearrangement uses TRBV10-3 and TRBJ2-2; tentatively, D is TRBD1 (6 bases). Germline V gives CDR1 ENHRY, CDR2 SYGVKD. The CDR3 covers 15 residues. V lost 2 bases, J lost 9 bases, and 16 bases lay in between.

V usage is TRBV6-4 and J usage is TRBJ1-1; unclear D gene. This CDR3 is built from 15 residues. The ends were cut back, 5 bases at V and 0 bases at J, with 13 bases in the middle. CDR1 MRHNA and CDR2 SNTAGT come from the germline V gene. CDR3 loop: CASSTQHGVNTEAFF. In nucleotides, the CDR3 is TGTGCCAGCAGTACCCAACACGGAGTGAACACTGAAGCTTTCTTT.

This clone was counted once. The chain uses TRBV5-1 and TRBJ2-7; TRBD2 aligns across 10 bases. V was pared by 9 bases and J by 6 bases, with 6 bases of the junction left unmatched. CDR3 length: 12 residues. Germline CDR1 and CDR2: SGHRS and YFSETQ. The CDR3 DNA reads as TGCGCCACCGGGACTAGCGAGGGCGAGCAGTACTTC. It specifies CATGTSEGEQYF.

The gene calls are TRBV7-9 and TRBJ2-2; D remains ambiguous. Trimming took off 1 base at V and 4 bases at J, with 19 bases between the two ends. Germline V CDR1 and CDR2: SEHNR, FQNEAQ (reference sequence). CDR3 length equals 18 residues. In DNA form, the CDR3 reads TGTGCCAGCAGCTTAGTTGTTCCGAAACGCCCCGGCACCGGGGAGCTGTTTTTT. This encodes CASSLVVPKRPGTGELFF.

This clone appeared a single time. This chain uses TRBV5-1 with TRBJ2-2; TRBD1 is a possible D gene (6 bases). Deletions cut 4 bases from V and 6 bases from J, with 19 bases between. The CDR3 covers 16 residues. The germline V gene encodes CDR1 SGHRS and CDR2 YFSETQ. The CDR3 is CASSPDRPFGAGELFF. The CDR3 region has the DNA TGCGCCAGCAGCCCCGACAGGCCCTTCGGGGCCGGGGAGCTGTTTTTT.

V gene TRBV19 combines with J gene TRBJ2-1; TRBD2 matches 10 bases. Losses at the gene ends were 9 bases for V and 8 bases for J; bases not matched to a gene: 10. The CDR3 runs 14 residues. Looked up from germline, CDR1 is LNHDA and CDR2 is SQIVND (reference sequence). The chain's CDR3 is CASQSGRALDEQFF. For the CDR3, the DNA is TGTGCCAGCCAGAGCGGGAGGGCCTTAGATGAGCAGTTCTTC.